The 25 T cell receptor beta chains below all came from one sample that was sequenced in a study of blood T cell repertoires in COVID-19. Sequencing was performed with immunoSEQ multiplex PCR; in TCRdb, only in-frame clones are kept and a portion is missing. The profile shows tens of thousands of clones, approximately 86% of them singletons. The sample was peripheral blood. These receptors were obtained from a man in his 70s with acute or convalescent COVID-19.

The chain carries TRBV21-1 and TRBJ1-2. TRBV21-1 is a pseudogene segment. The length of the CDR3 is 15 residues. Written as DNA, the CDR3 is TGTGCCAGCAGCAAAAGGGAGTCTTCGGTTTATGGCTACACCTTC. Protein sequence: CASSKRESSVYGYTF.

V gene TRBV6-6 combines with J gene TRBJ1-4; D may be TRBD1 (5 bases). V lost 8 bases and J lost 8, with 15 bases in between. The CDR3 extends over 13 amino acids. The germline gives CDR1 MNHNY, CDR2 SVGAGI (reference sequence). The CDR3 nucleotides are TGTGCCAGCTCTCTTGCGGGGGAGGAAAAACTGTTTTTT. Protein sequence: CASSLAGEEKLFF.

J is TRBJ2-2 and V is TRBV7-8, with D perhaps TRBD2 (6 bases). Trimming stripped 2 bases from V and 0 bases from J, with 10 bases between. Germline CDR1 SGHVS, CDR2 FQNEAQ. The length of the CDR3 is 16 residues. CDR3 DNA: TGTGCCAGCAGCTTATTCGGCGGGGCGAACACCGGGGAGCTGTTTTTT. Translated: CASSLFGGANTGELFF.

J is TRBJ2-3 and V is TRBV7-3; 7 nucleotides align to TRBD2. The CDR3 is 15 residues long. Per germline, CDR1 SGHTA and CDR2 FQGTGA. The V segment lost 3 bases and the J segment 4 bases; nucleotides outside the gene matches: 7. CDR3 coding DNA: TGTGCCAGCAGCTTGGTACTAGCGTGGCCAGATACGCAGTATTTT. Translated: CASSLVLAWPDTQYF.

This CDR3 reads CASSELRGTTIYF. Here the CDR3 DNA reads TGTGCCAGCAGTGAACTTCGGGGGACCACCATATATTTT. The rearrangement joins TRBV2 to TRBJ1-3; perhaps TRBD1 as D (5 bases). This CDR3 is 13 amino acids long. V dropped 2 bases and J dropped 9 bases, with 11 bases sitting between them. Germline-derived CDR1 and CDR2 are SNHLY and FYNNEI.

Only one count was recorded for this clone. This chain links TRBV19 with TRBJ1-1; D is undetermined. V was shortened by 5 bases and J by 7 bases, with 14 bases between the two germline ends. The CDR3 totals 13 residues. Germline values: CDR1 LNHDA, CDR2 SQIVND (reference sequence). The CDR3 is CASSLSGNFEAFF. CDR3 nucleotide sequence: TGTGCCAGTAGTCTCTCGGGGAACTTTGAAGCTTTCTTT.

The chain links TRBV6-5 to TRBJ2-7, with 9 nucleotides matching TRBD2. CDR1 is MNHEY, CDR2 SVGAGI, per germline. The CDR3 sequence is 15 residues long. V was clipped by 4 bases and J by 5 bases; unmatched bases: 9. CDR3 in amino acids: CASSSPGAGGHEQYF. CDR3 coding DNA: TGTGCCAGCAGTTCCCCGGGAGCGGGGGGCCACGAGCAGTACTTC.

The genes are TRBV28 and TRBJ1-2; D may be TRBD1 (5 bases). This CDR3 spans 14 amino acids. Germline CDR1 reads MDHEN; CDR2 reads SYDVKM. With 2 bases removed from V and 4 bases from J, the gap between germline ends came to 11 bases. The CDR3: CASSLAGSPYGYTF. The CDR3, as DNA: TGTGCCAGCAGTTTAGCAGGGTCTCCCTATGGCTACACCTTC.

The V gene is TRBV4-1, the J gene TRBJ1-1, with 7 positions matching TRBD1. Germline V gene sequence: CDR1 MGHRA, CDR2 YSYEKL. The length of the CDR3 is 14 residues. V shed 3 bases, J shed 1 base, and the junction held 2 bases outside the gene matches. The CDR3 is CASSQDRWNTEAFF. The CDR3 DNA reads TGCGCCAGCAGCCAGGACAGGTGGAACACTGAAGCTTTCTTT.

By share, this clone ranks as medium-sized. The chain has TRBV30 and TRBJ2-5, with TRBD2 matching over 8 bases. Per the germline V gene, CDR1 is GTSNPN and CDR2 is SVGIG (reference sequence). This CDR3 is built from 15 residues. Trimming at V came to 1 base and at J to 4 bases, leaving 8 bases not matched to a gene. The CDR3 protein is CAWSASGTRGETQYF. The CDR3 DNA reads TGTGCCTGGAGTGCCTCCGGGACTAGAGGAGAGACCCAGTACTTC.

Regarding this clone: Additional DNA sequences in this sample encode the identical CDR3. This chain connects TRBV5-1 to TRBJ1-2; D may be TRBD1 (5 bases). Trimming took off 1 base at V and 4 bases at J, with 5 bases between the two ends. Germline loops: CDR1 SGHRS, CDR2 YFSETQ. This CDR3 contains 12 residues. The CDR3 region is CASSLTGYGYTF. CDR3 in DNA: TGCGCCAGCAGCTTGACAGGCTATGGCTACACCTTC.

This clone has more than one count but fewer than ten. The chain couples TRBV27 to TRBJ1-6; tentative D call: TRBD1 (5 bases). This CDR3 spans 14 amino acids. V lost 3 bases to trimming and J lost 10 bases, with 13 bases between them. Germline V gene sequence: CDR1 MNHEY, CDR2 SMNVEV (reference sequence). The CDR3 coding sequence is TGTGCCAGCAGTTTTGCAGGGCAGGGCTCACCCCTCCACTTT. Protein: CASSFAGQGSPLHF.

The count of this clone is one. The chain uses TRBV30 and TRBJ2-7; 7 positions match TRBD1. This CDR3 has 14 residues. Germline trimming cut 1 base from V and 6 bases from J; bases unmatched to any gene: 9. CDR1 GTSNPN and CDR2 SVGIG come from the germline V gene (reference sequence). The CDR3 DNA is TGTGCCTGGAGTGGGGGGAGACAGGGTAGCGAGCAGTACTTC. Amino acids: CAWSGGRQGSEQYF.

This chain joins TRBV30 and TRBJ2-7; 10 bases line up with TRBD1. Germline CDR1 and CDR2: GTSNPN and SVGIG (reference sequence). The J segment lost 2 bases and the V segment lost 0 bases, leaving 16 bases of the junction unmatched. The CDR3 extends over 19 amino acids. DNA of the CDR3: TGTGCCTGGAGTGTTCGCTTGGGACAGGGGATTACCAGCCCCTACGAGCAGTACTTC. It yields the protein CAWSVRLGQGITSPYEQYF.

The chain recombines TRBV7-9 with TRBJ2-5; 15 bases align to TRBD2. The V segment lost 4 bases and the J segment 5 bases; nucleotides outside the gene matches: 2. The CDR3 length is 15 residues. Per the germline V gene, CDR1 is SEHNR and CDR2 is FQNEAQ (reference sequence). CDR3 protein: CASSSGLAGGETQYF. In DNA form, the CDR3 reads TGTGCCAGCAGCTCAGGACTAGCGGGAGGGGAGACCCAGTACTTC.

This chain uses TRBV7-2 with TRBJ2-5, with TRBD1 matching over 7 bases. V dropped 2 bases and J dropped 4; count of bases not matched to a gene: 1. CDR1 SGHTA and CDR2 FQGNSA come from the germline V gene. The CDR3 length is 13 residues. The CDR3 protein is CASSLYRGETQYF. In DNA, the CDR3 is TGTGCCAGCAGCTTATACAGGGGAGAGACCCAGTACTTC.

This clone has just a few counts. V and J are TRBV30 and TRBJ2-2; no firm D call. Germline values: CDR1 GTSNPN, CDR2 SVGIG (reference sequence). This CDR3 has 13 amino acids. Trimming cost V 0 bases and J 5 bases, with 7 bases left between them. The chain's CDR3 is CAWSVSLTGELFF. The DNA of the CDR3 is TGTGCCTGGAGTGTCTCCCTAACCGGGGAGCTGTTTTTT. Filled out from reference TRBV30 and TRBJ2-2, the complete variable domain reads SQTIHQWPATLVQPVGSPLSLECTVEGTSNPNLYWYRQAAGRGLQLLFYSVGIGQISSEVPQNLSASRPQDRQFILSSKKLLLSDSGFYLCAWSVSLTGELFFGEGSRLTVL.

The gene calls are TRBV15 and TRBJ2-3; tentatively, D is TRBD1 (5 bases). Germline values: CDR1 LNHNV, CDR2 YYDKDF (reference sequence). The CDR3 has 15 residues. The V end was cut by 4 bases, the J end by 3 bases, with 14 bases between. The CDR3 loop reads CATSTRQHETDTQYF. CDR3 bases: TGTGCCACCAGCACTAGACAGCACGAAACAGATACGCAGTATTTT.

The V call is TRBV6-5, the J call TRBJ2-1; D remains ambiguous. CDR1 is MNHEY, CDR2 SVGAGI, per germline. V gave up 8 bases and J gave up 5 bases, with 16 bases separating them. The CDR3 spans 14 residues. The CDR3 sequence is CASRRFVVDNEQFF. DNA for the CDR3: TGTGCCAGCCGCCGGTTCGTCGTTGACAATGAGCAGTTCTTC.

The rearrangement joins TRBV5-8 to TRBJ1-1, with D hard to call. The CDR3 sequence is 17 residues long. The V gene's germline CDR1 is SGHTS and CDR2 YDEGEE. The V end was cut by 4 bases, the J end by 4 bases, with 23 bases between. CDR3 sequence (DNA): TGTGCCAGCAGCCTGGCCGGACGGGGAACTTACAGCACTGAAGCTTTCTTT. Translation: CASSLAGRGTYSTEAFF. The whole variable domain, remainder taken from reference TRBV5-8 and TRBJ1-1, is EAGVTQSPTHLIKTRGQQATLRCSPISGHTSVYWYQQALGLGLQFLLWYDEGEERNRGNFPPRFSGRQFPNYSSELNVNALELEDSALYLCASSLAGRGTYSTEAFFGQGTRLTVV.

The J gene is TRBJ1-1, the V gene TRBV29-1; D remains unclear. Looked up from germline, CDR1 is SQVTM and CDR2 is ANQGSEA. Deletions cut 0 bases from V and 5 bases from J, with 10 bases between. This CDR3 contains 13 residues. The CDR3 nucleotides read TGCAGCGTTGAAGATCTTCACTCAACTGAAGCTTTCTTT. Its translation: CSVEDLHSTEAFF.

The CDR3, as DNA: TGCGCCAGCAGCCGCCAACAGGGGGATAACTATGGCTACACCTTC. Amino acids: CASSRQQGDNYGYTF. V is TRBV4-1 and J is TRBJ1-2; 8 bases map to TRBD1. This CDR3 is 15 amino acids long. Germline values: CDR1 MGHRA, CDR2 YSYEKL. V shed 4 bases and J 1 base; nucleotides not matched to a gene: 5.

This clone was seen a handful of times. The J gene is TRBJ2-7, the V gene TRBV11-2; D unclear. CDR1 SGHAT and CDR2 FQNNGV come from the germline V gene. This CDR3 spans 15 amino acids. V lost 5 bases, J lost 1 base, and 15 bases lay in between. The CDR3 coding sequence is TGTGCCAGCAGCCCGTGGCAGGCCTTATCCTACGAGCAGTACTTC. It yields the protein CASSPWQALSYEQYF. Looking up the rest from reference TRBV11-2 and TRBJ2-7 gives the full variable domain: EAGVAQSPRYKIIEKRQSVAFWCNPISGHATLYWYQQILGQGPKLLIQFQNNGVVDDSQLPKDRFSAERLKGVDSTLKIQPAKLEDSAVYLCASSPWQALSYEQYFGPGTRLTVT.

V gene TRBV7-8 combines with J gene TRBJ1-1; TRBD1 matches at 8 bases. Looked up from germline, CDR1 is SGHVS and CDR2 is FQNEAQ. There are 13 residues in the CDR3. V lost 2 bases to trimming and J lost 13 bases; unmatched junction nucleotides: 9. The CDR3 sequence: CASSLTGGQGGFF. CDR3 bases: TGTGCCAGCAGCTTAACGGGAGGACAGGGTGGTTTCTTT. The variable domain in full, completed from reference TRBV7-8 and TRBJ1-1, reads GAGVSQSPRYKVAKRGQDVALRCDPISGHVSLFWYQQALGQGPEFLTYFQNEAQLDKSGLPSDRFFAERPEGSVSTLKIQRTQQEDSAVYLCASSLTGGQGGFFGQGTRLTVV.

This chain joins TRBV20-1 and TRBJ2-7; tentative D call: TRBD2 (6 bases). From germline, CDR1 is DFQATT and CDR2 SNEGSKA (reference sequence). The CDR3 is made up of 11 amino acids. This chain's CDR3 is CARGNSYEQYF. In nucleotides, the CDR3 is TGCGCCCGGGGGAACTCCTACGAGCAGTACTTC.